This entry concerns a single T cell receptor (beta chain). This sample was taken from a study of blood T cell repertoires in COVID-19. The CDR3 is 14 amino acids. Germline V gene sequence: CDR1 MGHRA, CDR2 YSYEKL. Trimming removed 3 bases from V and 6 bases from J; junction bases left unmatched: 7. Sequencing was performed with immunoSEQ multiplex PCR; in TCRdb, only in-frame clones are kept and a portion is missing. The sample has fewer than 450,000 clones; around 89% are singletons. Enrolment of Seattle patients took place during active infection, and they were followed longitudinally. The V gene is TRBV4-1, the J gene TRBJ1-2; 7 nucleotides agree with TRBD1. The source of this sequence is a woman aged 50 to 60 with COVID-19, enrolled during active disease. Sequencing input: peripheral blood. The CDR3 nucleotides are TGCGCCAGCAGCCAGGACAGGATACCCCATGGCTACACCTTC. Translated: CASSQDRIPHGYTF.